A single sample is the source of the 28 T cell receptor beta chains below, sequenced in a study of CD8 T cells in ankylosing spondylitis. TCRdb reanalysed the 5' RACE reads using MiXCR and keeps one entry per CDR3 protein. The data hold around 250,000 distinct CDR3 sequences, with around a tenth observed a single time. Sequenced: blood, either unsorted or a sorted T cell fraction (not recorded which). Receptors were obtained from a male donor with ankylosing spondylitis or in good health (not recorded which).

In its sample, this clonotype was seen many times. The chain employs TRBV7-2 and TRBJ2-3; either TRBD1 or TRBD2 may supply D (5 bases each). CDR3 size: 14 residues. CDR1 SGHTA and CDR2 FQGNSA come from the germline V gene. Trimming stripped 3 bases from V and 7 bases from J, with 14 bases between. The CDR3: CASSLGPRGYTQYF. CDR3 DNA sequence: TGTGCCAGCAGCTTGGGACCGCGCGGGTATACGCAGTATTTT.

In nucleotides, the CDR3 is TGTGCCAGCAGTGAAGTAAACAGGGTCGGTCAGCCCCAGCATTTT. This gives the protein CASSEVNRVGQPQHF. The chain is built from TRBV6-1 and TRBJ1-5; weak D call: TRBD1 (6 bases). CDR1 is MNHNS and CDR2 is SASEGT in the germline V gene. V was trimmed by 1 base and J by 6 bases, leaving 13 bases between them. The length of the CDR3 is 15 residues.

There are many counts of this clonotype. The chain uses TRBV5-1 and TRBJ2-2; D unclear. The CDR3 runs 15 residues. Germline V gene sequence: CDR1 SGHRS, CDR2 YFSETQ. The germline V and J ends were trimmed by 4 bases and 0 bases, with 10 bases remaining between them. The CDR3 DNA reads TGCGCCAGCAGCGTCCCTGGCGCGAACACCGGGGAGCTGTTTTTT. Protein product: CASSVPGANTGELFF.

V and J are TRBV5-1 and TRBJ2-3; TRBD2 matches at 9 bases. The CDR3 runs to 15 residues. Germline CDR1 is SGHRS and CDR2 is YFSETQ. The J segment lost 2 bases and the V segment lost 6 bases, leaving 7 bases of the junction unmatched. The chain's CDR3 is CASNIAGENTDTQYF. The CDR3 nucleotides are TGCGCCAGCAACATAGCGGGAGAGAACACAGATACGCAGTATTTT.

The rearrangement joins TRBV7-9 to TRBJ2-1, with D perhaps matching TRBD1 or TRBD2 (5 bases each). Trimming removed 2 bases at V and 8 bases at J, with 13 bases between. The CDR3 has 14 residues. Germline CDR1 SEHNR, CDR2 FQNEAQ (reference sequence). Here the CDR3 DNA reads TGTGCCAGCAGCTTAAATCGACGAGGGGATGAGCAGTTCTTC. Amino acid sequence: CASSLNRRGDEQFF. The complete variable domain, with remaining parts taken from reference TRBV7-9 and TRBJ2-1, reads DTGVSQNPRHKITKRGQNVTFRCDPISEHNRLYWYRQTLGQGPEFLTYFQNEAQLEKSRLLSDRFSAERPKGSFSTLEIQRTEQGDSAMYLCASSLNRRGDEQFFGPGTRLTVL.

This clonotype has at least ten counts. The chain links TRBV12-3 or TRBV12-4 to TRBJ2-2; the D is unclear. Trimming cost V 3 bases and J 6 bases, with 5 bases left between them. This CDR3 is 12 amino acids long. The CDR3 nucleotides read TGTGCCAGCAGTTTGCTCCCCGGGGAGCTGTTTTTT. Encoded protein: CASSLLPGELFF.

This clonotype has only a few counts. V is TRBV30 and J is TRBJ1-5; 9 bases match TRBD1. This CDR3 is 13 amino acids long. The V gene end was trimmed by 5 bases and the J gene end by 6 bases; junction bases not matched to a gene: 5. Per the germline V gene, CDR1 is GTSNPN and CDR2 is SVGIG (reference sequence). CDR3 region: CAWGGQGGQPQHF. CDR3 coding DNA: TGTGCCTGGGGGGGACAGGGCGGTCAGCCCCAGCATTTT.

This clonotype was counted ten times or more. This chain links TRBV20-1 with TRBJ2-3, with 16 nucleotides matching TRBD2. From germline, CDR1 is DFQATT and CDR2 SNEGSKA (reference sequence). CDR3 length: 17 amino acids. Trimming at V came to 3 bases and at J to 1 base, leaving 4 bases not matched to a gene. The CDR3: CSASGTSGGARTDTQYF. The CDR3 DNA is TGCAGTGCTAGCGGGACTAGCGGGGGGGCGCGCACAGATACGCAGTATTTT.

The chain is built from TRBV6-1 and TRBJ1-3; D unclear. Trimming removed 3 bases at V and 0 bases at J, with 9 bases between. Per germline, CDR1 MNHNS and CDR2 SASEGT. The CDR3 has 15 residues. This CDR3 reads CASSDSADSGNTIYF. CDR3 DNA sequence: TGTGCCAGCAGTGATTCGGCTGACTCTGGAAACACCATATATTTT.

This clonotype was counted at least ten times. The chain employs TRBV20-1 and TRBJ2-7; tentatively, D is TRBD2 (5 bases). The V and J ends lost 6 bases and 4 bases respectively, with 16 bases between them. This CDR3 spans 13 amino acids. The germline CDR1 and CDR2 sequences are DFQATT and SNEGSKA (reference sequence). The chain's CDR3 is CSALASSVYEQYF. The DNA for the CDR3 is TGCAGTGCGCTAGCCTCGAGCGTGTACGAGCAGTACTTC.

V is TRBV6-4 and J is TRBJ2-3; the match to TRBD2 covers 9 bases. V was pared by 6 bases and J by 2 bases, with 3 bases of the junction left unmatched. CDR1 is MRHNA and CDR2 is SNTAGT in the germline V gene. This CDR3 has 14 amino acids. This chain's CDR3 is CASSRTSDTDTQYF. Here the CDR3 DNA reads TGTGCCAGCAGCAGGACTAGCGACACAGATACGCAGTATTTT.

This clonotype has at least ten counts. The genes are TRBV6-1 and TRBJ2-1; D perhaps matches TRBD2 (6 bases). Germline loops: CDR1 MNHNS, CDR2 SASEGT. This CDR3 is built from 16 residues. Deletions cut 3 bases from V and 2 bases from J, with 14 bases between. CDR3 bases: TGTGCCAGCAGTGACAGGCAGGAGGGCCCCTACAATGAGCAGTTCTTC. Encoded protein: CASSDRQEGPYNEQFF.

This clonotype was observed a handful of times. The rearrangement joins TRBV18 to TRBJ2-1; D gene ambiguous. CDR3 size: 11 residues. V was trimmed by 8 bases and J by 6 bases, leaving 8 bases between them. Germline V lookup: CDR1 KGHSH, CDR2 LQKENI. The CDR3 nucleotides read TGTGCCAGCCGGGTGACCAATGAGCAGTTCTTC. Its translation: CASRVTNEQFF.

In its sample, this clonotype was seen many times. J is TRBJ2-1 and V is TRBV3-1; 9 bases match TRBD2. Germline CDR1 is LGHDT and CDR2 is YNNKEL (reference sequence). J lost 10 bases, V lost 4 bases, and 11 bases had no gene match. This CDR3 has 15 amino acids. The CDR3 region has the DNA TGTGCCAGCAGCCCGGAGAGCGGGAGGAGTCTGGAGCAGTTCTTC. Translation gives CASSPESGRSLEQFF.

For the CDR3, the DNA is TGTGCCAGCAGTCCTCTCCCAGGGGGCAATGAGCAGTTCTTC. It codes for CASSPLPGGNEQFF. This rearrangement joins TRBV27 to TRBJ2-1, with 7 bases identical to TRBD1. V shed 5 bases and J 6 bases; nucleotides not matched to a gene: 7. Germline V gene lookup returns CDR1 MNHEY and CDR2 SMNVEV (reference sequence). The CDR3 extends over 14 amino acids.

This clonotype was observed at least ten times. The rearrangement joins TRBV6-5 to TRBJ1-4; D call uncertain. CDR3 length equals 15 residues. The ends were cut back, 0 bases at V and 4 bases at J, with 9 bases in the middle. Germline-derived CDR1 and CDR2 are MNHEY and SVGAGI. Written as DNA, the CDR3 is TGTGCCAGCAGTTACTCGGGGAGGGATAATGAAAAACTGTTTTTT. It codes for CASSYSGRDNEKLFF.

This clonotype was seen repeatedly, ten times or more. V and J are TRBV15 and TRBJ2-3, with D perhaps matching TRBD2 (6 bases). Per germline, CDR1 LNHNV and CDR2 YYDKDF (reference sequence). This CDR3 contains 13 residues. Trimming left V 4 bases short and J 5 bases short, with 10 bases between. The CDR3 sequence is CATSTEGKDTQYF. The CDR3 DNA sequence: TGTGCCACCAGCACGGAGGGTAAAGATACGCAGTATTTT.

This clonotype was observed at least ten times. The chain is built from TRBV6-1 and TRBJ1-5, with 8 bases matching TRBD1. The CDR3 totals 14 residues. The junction had 5 bases not matched to a gene; V was cut back by 6 bases and J by 4 bases. CDR1 and CDR2 from the germline V gene are MNHNS and SASEGT. The CDR3 protein is CASRSRTGNQPQHF. The CDR3 region has the DNA TGTGCCAGCAGATCGCGGACAGGGAATCAGCCCCAGCATTTT.

This chain uses TRBV27 with TRBJ1-1; no reliable D call. Germline lookup yields CDR1 MNHEY and CDR2 SMNVEV (reference sequence). The CDR3 extends over 14 amino acids. The V end lost 3 bases, the J end lost 4 bases, and 12 bases lay between the germline ends. The CDR3 DNA reads as TGTGCCAGCAGTTTTCGGGCCGGGGTCACTGAAGCTTTCTTT. Translation: CASSFRAGVTEAFF.

The sample holds many counts of this clonotype. This rearrangement joins TRBV9 to TRBJ2-3, with 8 bases fitting TRBD2. CDR3 length equals 15 residues. Germline V gives CDR1 SGDLS, CDR2 YYNGEE. The trim removed 0 bases at V and 2 bases at J, leaving 2 bases unmatched. The CDR3 spells CASSVAGLVTDTQYF. CDR3 in DNA: TGTGCCAGCAGCGTAGCGGGACTAGTCACAGATACGCAGTATTTT.

In its sample, this clonotype was seen many times. The V call is TRBV5-6, the J call TRBJ1-5; D is undetermined. This CDR3 has 14 amino acids. The V end lost 0 bases, the J end lost 0 bases, and 4 bases lay between the germline ends. The V gene's germline CDR1 is SGHDT and CDR2 YYEEEE. CDR3 sequence reads: CASSLVDSNQPQHF. CDR3 coding DNA: TGTGCCAGCAGCTTGGTCGATAGCAATCAGCCCCAGCATTTT. The complete variable domain, with remaining parts taken from reference TRBV5-6 and TRBJ1-5, reads DAGVTQSPTHLIKTRGQQVTLRCSPKSGHDTVSWYQQALGQGPQFIFQYYEEEERQRGNFPDRFSGHQFPNYSSELNVNALLLGDSALYLCASSLVDSNQPQHFGDGTRLSIL.

This clonotype was counted a few times. This rearrangement joins TRBV10-3 to TRBJ1-1; no clear D. V was clipped by 0 bases and J by 4 bases, with 15 bases between them. The CDR3 consists of 16 residues. Germline V gene data show CDR1 as ENHRY and CDR2 as SYGVKD. This CDR3 reads CAISESPAPGGTEAFF. CDR3 DNA: TGTGCCATCAGTGAGTCGCCAGCCCCCGGCGGCACTGAAGCTTTCTTT.

V is TRBV20-1 and J is TRBJ2-5; 7 nucleotides line up with TRBD1. Germline V lookup: CDR1 DFQATT, CDR2 SNEGSKA (reference sequence). Trimming at V came to 5 bases and at J to 0 bases, leaving 6 bases not matched to a gene. The length of the CDR3 is 14 residues. CDR3 in DNA: TGCAGTGCTGGGACAGCGCCGTACCAAGAGACCCAGTACTTC. Translated, it gives CSAGTAPYQETQYF.

The chain joins TRBV14 to TRBJ2-1, with D possibly TRBD1 on 5 matching bases. Germline V CDR1 and CDR2: SGHDN, FVKESK. With 1 base removed from V and 5 bases from J, the gap between germline ends came to 21 bases. This CDR3 contains 18 residues. The CDR3 sequence is CASSQAPFGQGLDNEQFF. As DNA, the CDR3 is TGTGCCAGCAGCCAAGCCCCTTTTGGGCAGGGTCTTGACAATGAGCAGTTCTTC.

This clonotype was found many times. V gene TRBV4-2 combines with J gene TRBJ2-7; D is undetermined. Trimming removed 0 bases from V and 2 bases from J, with 17 bases in between. The CDR3 runs to 17 residues. Germline-derived CDR1 and CDR2 are LGHNA and YNFKEQ. CDR3 in DNA: TGTGCCAGCAGCCAAGAACCGTCGGGCAGGACGACCTACGAGCAGTACTTC. Translated: CASSQEPSGRTTYEQYF.

The table lists this clonotype with many counts. This chain joins TRBV20-1 and TRBJ1-5, with D tentatively TRBD1 (6 bases). With 5 bases removed from V and 0 bases from J, the gap between germline ends came to 17 bases. From germline, CDR1 is DFQATT and CDR2 SNEGSKA (reference sequence). The CDR3 runs to 16 residues. The CDR3 is CSAQRDTFSSNQPQHF. Here the CDR3 DNA reads TGCAGTGCTCAGCGGGACACCTTCTCTAGCAATCAGCCCCAGCATTTT.

This clonotype was detected ten times or more. The chain has TRBV7-6 and TRBJ2-1; D ambiguous. V was shortened by 3 bases and J by 7 bases, with 7 bases between the two germline ends. Germline CDR1 SGHVS, CDR2 FNYEAQ. The CDR3 spans 12 residues. CDR3 sequence (DNA): TGTGCCAGCAGCTTGAGATGGAATGAGCAGTTCTTC. Translating it yields CASSLRWNEQFF.

This clonotype was picked up many times. This chain links TRBV28 with TRBJ1-6; D possibly corresponds to TRBD1 (6 bases). V shed 4 bases and J shed 9 bases, with 10 bases lying between them. The CDR3 totals 13 residues. Germline V CDR1 and CDR2: MDHEN, SYDVKM. CDR3 DNA sequence: TGTGCCAGCAGTTCAGGGGATCGTTCACCCCTCCACTTT. This codes for CASSSGDRSPLHF. Full variable domain (outside the CDR3, taken from reference TRBV28 and TRBJ1-6): DVKVTQSSRYLVKRTGEKVFLECVQDMDHENMFWYRQDPGLGLRLIYFSYDVKMKEKGDIPEGYSVSREKKERFSLILESASTNQTSMYLCASSSGDRSPLHFGNGTRLTVT.